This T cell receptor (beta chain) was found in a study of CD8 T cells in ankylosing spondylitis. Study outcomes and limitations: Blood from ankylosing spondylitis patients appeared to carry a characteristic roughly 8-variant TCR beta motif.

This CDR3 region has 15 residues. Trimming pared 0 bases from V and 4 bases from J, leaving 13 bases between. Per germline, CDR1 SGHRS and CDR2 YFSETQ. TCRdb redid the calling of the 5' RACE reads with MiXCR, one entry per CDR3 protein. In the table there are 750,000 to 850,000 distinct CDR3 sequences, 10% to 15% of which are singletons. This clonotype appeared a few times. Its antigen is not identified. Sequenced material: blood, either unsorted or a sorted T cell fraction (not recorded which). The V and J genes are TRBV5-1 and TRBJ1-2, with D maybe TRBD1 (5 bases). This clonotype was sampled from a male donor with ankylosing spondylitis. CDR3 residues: CASSLGGARGYGYTF. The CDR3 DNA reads TGCGCCAGCAGCTTGGGGGGCGCGCGTGGCTATGGCTACACCTTC.